The source of this TCR beta chain is a study of T cell clones after liver transplantation (dated by TCRdb to about 2019). Looking at the study overall: Samples were obtained from ITN030ST, a randomized trial in which withdrawal of immunosuppression was attempted within 2 years of liver transplantation. Of the eight recipients, a few were HCV-positive, while the remaining recipients had been transplanted for non-autoimmune, non-viral indications. The subjects received no induction therapy and were kept on standard immunosuppression until randomization at 12-24 months post-transplant. The studied cohort comprised 8 liver transplant recipients, 3 classified as tolerant and 5 as non-tolerant. Donor-reactive T cell clones were identified by TCRbeta sequencing after a pre-transplant mixed lymphocyte reaction and then tracked in post-transplant blood. Third party-reactive TCRbeta sequences were also identified from pre-transplant MLRs to serve as an antigen-independent comparator for donor-reactive sequences. Tolerance was defined as complete withdrawal of immunosuppression for at least one year without a rise in liver enzymes beyond twice the upper limit of normal. Blood samples were collected pre-transplant, then pre-randomization ahead of withdrawal, and finally post-randomization once withdrawal had either been completed or failed. Points the paper makes about the study in general: The decline in donor-reactive sequences exceeded the decline in third party-reactive sequences, suggesting partial antigen-specific deletion that was unrelated to withdrawal success. In most of the 8 subjects, circulating donor-reactive CD4 TCRbeta sequences decreased significantly after transplant, regardless of tolerance or HCV status. The conclusions were considered preliminary, being limited by small, heterogeneous patient numbers and non-standardized post-transplant time points. When repertoire turnover was taken into account, detection of donor-reactive sequences was significantly reduced in 7 of 8 subjects for CD4 and in 8 of 8 subjects for CD8. Low numbers of available donor cells limited the measurable donor-reactive repertoire in a couple of subjects. Without allograft tissue specimens, donor-reactive T cells may have migrated into the graft rather than being deleted.

Unstimulated PBMCs, after thawing, were stained for CD3, CD4 and CD8 and then FACS-sorted into CD3+CD4+ and CD3+CD8+ populations. All 8 studied subjects were randomized to withdrawal of immunosuppression. Genomic DNA was isolated with the Qiagen DNeasy Blood and Tissue Kit. V loses 5 bases, J loses 0 bases, and the germline ends lie 11 bases apart. Via the germline V gene, CDR1 is LGHNA and CDR2 YNFKEQ. The CDR3 holds 15 amino acids from the cysteine to the phenylalanine. Only the CDR3 part of the read is kept: 45 bases, read in frame from the first base. High-throughput TCRbeta CDR3 sequencing of frozen genomic DNA was performed by immunoSEQ, with PCR amplification, mapping, bias correction and internal controls included. The study's processing was this. Productive rearrangements were kept, and unique TCRbeta sequences were defined by CDR3 nucleotide sequence plus V and J gene. For a sequence to be called donor-reactive, it needed a frequency of at least 0.01% and at least 5-fold expansion in CFSE-low cells compared with unstimulated pre-transplant cells. To ensure at least 90% detection power, minimum frequency thresholds were set for each subject based on that subject's lowest-template unstimulated sample. Jensen-Shannon divergence between the top 1000 TCRbeta sequences post- versus pre-transplant served as the measure of repertoire turnover. Changes in detection of donor-reactive sequences were tested with two-sided Fisher's exact tests. Held by TCRdb, this immuneACCESS table contains in-frame sequences only and omits some clones. Under half of the omission traces to an unresolved V gene where checked; the cause of the rest is unknown. V, J and clone size reflect that table, while D and trimming were determined from the DNA. In all, the sample holds tens of thousands of clones, and roughly 74% of those were seen once. Together, the top ten hold roughly 35% of the sample.

A note on this clone: Its antigen is not yet known. No quality values exist for individual bases; no much larger clone is one base distant.

The chain is made from TRBV4-2 and TRBJ1-3; the D gene cannot be named for sure. The TCR comes from a human patient who received a liver transplant. Some T cells may derive from the graft donor when a transplant has been performed. The sequenced sample was CD8+ T cells from blood, obtained around 4.5 years after liver transplant. The CDR3 loop reads CASSIGLFSGNTIYF. Read as DNA, the sequence is TGTGCCAGCAGCATAGGACTGTTCTCTGGAAACACCATATATTTT.